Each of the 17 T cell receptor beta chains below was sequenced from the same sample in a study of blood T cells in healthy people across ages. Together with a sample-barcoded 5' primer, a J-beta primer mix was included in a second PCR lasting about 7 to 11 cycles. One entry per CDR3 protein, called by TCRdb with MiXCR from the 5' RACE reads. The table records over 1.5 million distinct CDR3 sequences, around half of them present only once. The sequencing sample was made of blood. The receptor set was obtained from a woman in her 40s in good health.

The CDR3 DNA sequence: TGCAGTGCTCTCGACGGGAGACAAGAGACTCAGTACTTC. Protein: CSALDGRQETQYF. The chain recombines TRBV20-1 with TRBJ2-4, with a possible D match to TRBD2 (6 bases). This CDR3 region has 13 residues. V was trimmed by 5 bases and J by 12 bases, leaving 20 bases between them. The germline CDR1 and CDR2 sequences are DFQATT and SNEGSKA (reference sequence).

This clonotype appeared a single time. As DNA, the CDR3 is TGTGCCAGCAGTCCCTCAAGGGGAAGGGCAGATACGCAGTATTTT. It specifies CASSPSRGRADTQYF. The chain joins TRBV27 to TRBJ2-3, with D possibly being TRBD1 (5 bases). Per germline, CDR1 MNHEY and CDR2 SMNVEV (reference sequence). The CDR3 loop spans 15 amino acids. With 5 bases removed from V and 4 bases from J, the gap between germline ends came to 16 bases.

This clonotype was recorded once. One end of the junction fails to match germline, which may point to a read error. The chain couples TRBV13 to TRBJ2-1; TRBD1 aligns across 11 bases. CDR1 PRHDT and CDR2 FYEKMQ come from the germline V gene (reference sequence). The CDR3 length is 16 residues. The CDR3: CASSLGGTGGLDEQFF. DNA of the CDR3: TGTGCCAGCAGCCTAGGGGGGACAGGGGGTCTGGATGAGCAGTTCTTC.

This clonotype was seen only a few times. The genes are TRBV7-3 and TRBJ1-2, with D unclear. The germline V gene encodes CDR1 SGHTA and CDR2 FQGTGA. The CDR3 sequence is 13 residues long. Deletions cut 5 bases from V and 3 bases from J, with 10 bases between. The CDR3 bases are TGTGCCAGCAGCGATAGCCAATACTATGGCTACACCTTC. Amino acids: CASSDSQYYGYTF. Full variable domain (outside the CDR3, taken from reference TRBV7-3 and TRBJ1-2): GAGVSQTPSNKVTEKGKYVELRCDPISGHTALYWYRQSLGQGPEFLIYFQGTGAADDSGLPNDRFFAVRPEGSVSTLKIQRTERGDSAVYLCASSDSQYYGYTFGSGTRLTVV.

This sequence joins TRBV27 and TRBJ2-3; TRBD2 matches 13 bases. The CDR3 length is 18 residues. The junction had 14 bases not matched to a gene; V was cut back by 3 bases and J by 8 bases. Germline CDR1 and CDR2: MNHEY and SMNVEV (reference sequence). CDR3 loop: CASSFRTSGTSGAGTQYF. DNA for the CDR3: TGTGCCAGCAGTTTTCGCACCTCCGGGACTAGCGGGGCGGGTACGCAGTATTTT.

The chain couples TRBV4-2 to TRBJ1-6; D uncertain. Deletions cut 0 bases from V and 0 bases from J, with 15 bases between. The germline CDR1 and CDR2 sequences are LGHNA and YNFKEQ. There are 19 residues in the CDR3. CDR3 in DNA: TGTGCCAGCAGCCAAGATATCGCGGCAGCTAGCTCCTATAATTCACCCCTCCACTTT. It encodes CASSQDIAAASSYNSPLHF.

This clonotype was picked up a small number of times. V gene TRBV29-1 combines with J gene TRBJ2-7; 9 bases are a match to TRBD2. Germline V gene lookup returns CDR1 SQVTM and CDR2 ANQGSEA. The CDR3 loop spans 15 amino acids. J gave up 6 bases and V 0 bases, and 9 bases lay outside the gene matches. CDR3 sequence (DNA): TGCAGCGTTGAAGAGTCTCTGCGGGGGGGCGGCGAGCAGTACTTC. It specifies CSVEESLRGGGEQYF.

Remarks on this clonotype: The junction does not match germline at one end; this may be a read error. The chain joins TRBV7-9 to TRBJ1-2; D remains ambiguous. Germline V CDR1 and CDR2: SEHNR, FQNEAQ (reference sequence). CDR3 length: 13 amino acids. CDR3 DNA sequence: TGTGTCAGCAGCACCCCGGGCAACTATGGCTACACCTTC. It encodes CVSSTPGNYGYTF.

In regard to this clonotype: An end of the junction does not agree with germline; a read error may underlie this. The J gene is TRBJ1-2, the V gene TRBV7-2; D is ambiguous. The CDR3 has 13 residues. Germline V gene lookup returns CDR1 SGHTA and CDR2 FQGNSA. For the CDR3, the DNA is TGTGCCAGCAACTTAACAATGCTGGGTGGCTACACCTTC. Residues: CASNLTMLGGYTF. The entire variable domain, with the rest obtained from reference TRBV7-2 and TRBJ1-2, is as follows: GAGVSQSPSNKVTEKGKDVELRCDPISGHTALYWYRQSLGQGLEFLIYFQGNSAPDKSGLPSDRFSAERTGGSVSTLTIQRTQQEDSAVYLCASNLTMLGGYTFGSGTRLTVV.

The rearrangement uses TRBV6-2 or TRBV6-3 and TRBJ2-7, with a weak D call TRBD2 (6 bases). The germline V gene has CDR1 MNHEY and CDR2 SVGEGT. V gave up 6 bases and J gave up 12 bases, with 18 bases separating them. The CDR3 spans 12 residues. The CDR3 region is CASSPGGITPYF. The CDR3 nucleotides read TGTGCCAGCAGCCCCGGCGGGATAACACCGTACTTC.

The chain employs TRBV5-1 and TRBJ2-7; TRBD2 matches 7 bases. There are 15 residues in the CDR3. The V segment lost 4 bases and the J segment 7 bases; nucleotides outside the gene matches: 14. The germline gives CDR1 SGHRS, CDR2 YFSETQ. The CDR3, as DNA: TGCGCCAGCAGCCCCGAGGGGACTACCGACAATGAGCAGTACTTC. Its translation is CASSPEGTTDNEQYF.

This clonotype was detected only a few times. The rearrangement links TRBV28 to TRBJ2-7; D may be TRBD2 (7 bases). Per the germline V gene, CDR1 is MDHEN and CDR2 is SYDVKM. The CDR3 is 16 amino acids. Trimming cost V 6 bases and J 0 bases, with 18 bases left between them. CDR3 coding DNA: TGTGCCAGCAGCCTTGGGGGGGCCCTAGACTCCTACGAGCAGTACTTC. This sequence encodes CASSLGGALDSYEQYF. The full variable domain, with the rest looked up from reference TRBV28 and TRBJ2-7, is DVKVTQSSRYLVKRTGEKVFLECVQDMDHENMFWYRQDPGLGLRLIYFSYDVKMKEKGDIPEGYSVSREKKERFSLILESASTNQTSMYLCASSLGGALDSYEQYFGPGTRLTVT.

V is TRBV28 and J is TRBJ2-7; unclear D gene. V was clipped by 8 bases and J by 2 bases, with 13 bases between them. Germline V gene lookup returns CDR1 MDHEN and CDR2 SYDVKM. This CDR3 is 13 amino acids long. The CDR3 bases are TGTGCCAGCGAGGCCTGGCAGCCCTACGAGCAGTACTTC. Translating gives CASEAWQPYEQYF.

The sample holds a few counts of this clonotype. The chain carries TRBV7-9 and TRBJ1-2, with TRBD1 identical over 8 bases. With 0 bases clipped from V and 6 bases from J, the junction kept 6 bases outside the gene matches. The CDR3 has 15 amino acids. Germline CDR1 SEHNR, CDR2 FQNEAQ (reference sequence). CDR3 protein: CASSLASQGANGYTF. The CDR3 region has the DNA TGTGCCAGCAGCTTAGCGTCGCAGGGGGCTAATGGCTACACCTTC.

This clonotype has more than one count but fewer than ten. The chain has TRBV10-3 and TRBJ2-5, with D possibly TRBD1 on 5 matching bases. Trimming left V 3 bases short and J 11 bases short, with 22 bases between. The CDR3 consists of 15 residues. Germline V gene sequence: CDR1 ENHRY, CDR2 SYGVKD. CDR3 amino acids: CAISDQGRAHVEQYF. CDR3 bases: TGTGCCATCAGTGACCAGGGTCGGGCCCATGTTGAGCAGTACTTC.

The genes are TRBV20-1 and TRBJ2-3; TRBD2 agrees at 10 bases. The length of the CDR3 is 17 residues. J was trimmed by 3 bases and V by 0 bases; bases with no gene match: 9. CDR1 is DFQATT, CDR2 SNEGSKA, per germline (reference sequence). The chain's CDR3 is CSARDWMTSGLTDTQYF. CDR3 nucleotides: TGCAGTGCTAGAGATTGGATGACTAGCGGGCTGACAGATACGCAGTATTTT.

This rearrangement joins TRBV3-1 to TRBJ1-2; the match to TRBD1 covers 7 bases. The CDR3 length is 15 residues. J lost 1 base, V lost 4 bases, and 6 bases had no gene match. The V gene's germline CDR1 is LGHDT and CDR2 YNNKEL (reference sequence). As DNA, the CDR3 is TGTGCCAGCAGCCTCTTGGACAGGCGTAACTATGGCTACACCTTC. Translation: CASSLLDRRNYGYTF.